This TCR beta chain was captured in a study of T cell responses to AZD1222 COVID-19 vaccine. Study observations and caveats: The sample set comprised mostly white British donors with more females, and clonal diversity was possibly underestimated. Increases in Spike-specific TCR breadth and depth were seen after two AZD1222 doses. Recipients of AZD1222 seropositive at baseline numbered only five or six. Mapped onto spike, vaccine-associated CD4 TCRs spanned it and were dominant at 160-218 and 743-854.

The J segment lost 8 bases and the V segment lost 2 bases, leaving 3 bases of the junction unmatched. Per the germline V gene, CDR1 is SGHRS and CDR2 is YFSETQ. The length of the CDR3 is 15 residues. Sequencing used immunoSEQ multiplex PCR; TCRdb keeps in-frame clones, though not all of them. This sample has about 200,000 clones; more than 80% occur once, and the top ten carry around 3.6%. About this clone: Antigen: not known.

The sequence came from an adult who received the MenACWY meningococcal vaccine as a control. The sample consisted of peripheral blood, taken 28 days after the second dose of the MenACWY control vaccine. This chain uses TRBV5-1 with TRBJ2-1, with 14 bases lining up with TRBD2. CDR3 nucleotide sequence: TGCGCCAGCAGCTTCGGGACTAGCGGGAGATATGAGCAGTTCTTC. It yields the protein CASSFGTSGRYEQFF.